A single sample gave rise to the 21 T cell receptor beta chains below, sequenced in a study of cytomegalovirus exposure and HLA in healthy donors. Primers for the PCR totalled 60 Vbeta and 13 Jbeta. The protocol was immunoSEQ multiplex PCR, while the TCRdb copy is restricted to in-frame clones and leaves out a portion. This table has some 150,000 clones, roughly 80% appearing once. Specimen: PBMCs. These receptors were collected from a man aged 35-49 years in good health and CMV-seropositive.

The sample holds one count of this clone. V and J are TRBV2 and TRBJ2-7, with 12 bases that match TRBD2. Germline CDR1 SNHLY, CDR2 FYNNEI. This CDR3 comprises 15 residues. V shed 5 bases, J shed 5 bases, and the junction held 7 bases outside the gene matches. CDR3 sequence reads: CASSRLAGGVDEQYF. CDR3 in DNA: TGTGCCAGCAGTCGGCTAGCGGGAGGGGTCGACGAGCAGTACTTC.

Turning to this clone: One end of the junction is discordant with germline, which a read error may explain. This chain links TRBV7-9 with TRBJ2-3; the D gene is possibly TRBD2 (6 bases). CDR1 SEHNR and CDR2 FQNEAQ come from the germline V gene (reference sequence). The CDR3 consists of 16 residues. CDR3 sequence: CSSSLGASGSTDTQYF. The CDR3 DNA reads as TGTTCCAGCAGCTTAGGGGCCAGCGGGAGCACAGATACGCAGTATTTT.

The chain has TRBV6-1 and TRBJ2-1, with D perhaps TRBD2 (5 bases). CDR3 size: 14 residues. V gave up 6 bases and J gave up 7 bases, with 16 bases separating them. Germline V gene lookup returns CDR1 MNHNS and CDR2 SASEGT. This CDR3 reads CASSAGGNLNEQFF. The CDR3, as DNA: TGTGCCAGCAGCGCGGGCGGAAACCTTAATGAGCAGTTCTTC.

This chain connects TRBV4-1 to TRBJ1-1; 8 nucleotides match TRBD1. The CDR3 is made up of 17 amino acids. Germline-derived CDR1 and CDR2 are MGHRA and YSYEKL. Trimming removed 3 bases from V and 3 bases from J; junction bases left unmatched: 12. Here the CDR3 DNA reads TGCGCCAGCAGCCAGGAAAAGGACAGGGTAACGTACACTGAAGCTTTCTTT. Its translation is CASSQEKDRVTYTEAFF.

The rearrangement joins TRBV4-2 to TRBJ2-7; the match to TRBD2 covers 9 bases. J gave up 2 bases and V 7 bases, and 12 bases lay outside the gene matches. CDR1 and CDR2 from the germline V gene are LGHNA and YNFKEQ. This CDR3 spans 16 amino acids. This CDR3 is CASTPGGREGTYEQYF. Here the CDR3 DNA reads TGTGCCAGCACACCAGGGGGGCGGGAGGGAACCTACGAGCAGTACTTC.

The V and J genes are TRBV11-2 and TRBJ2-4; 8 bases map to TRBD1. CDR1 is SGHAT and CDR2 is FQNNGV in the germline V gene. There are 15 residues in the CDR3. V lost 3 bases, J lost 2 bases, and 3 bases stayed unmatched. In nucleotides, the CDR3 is TGTGCCAGCAGCTTCGGACAGGGAACCAAAAACATTCAGTACTTC. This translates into CASSFGQGTKNIQYF.

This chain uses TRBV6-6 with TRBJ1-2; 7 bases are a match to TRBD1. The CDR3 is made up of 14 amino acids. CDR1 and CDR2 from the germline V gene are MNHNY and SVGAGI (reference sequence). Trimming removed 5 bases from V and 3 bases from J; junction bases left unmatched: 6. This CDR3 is CASSRTGDHYGYTF. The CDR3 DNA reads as TGTGCCAGCAGTCGGACAGGAGACCACTATGGCTACACCTTC.

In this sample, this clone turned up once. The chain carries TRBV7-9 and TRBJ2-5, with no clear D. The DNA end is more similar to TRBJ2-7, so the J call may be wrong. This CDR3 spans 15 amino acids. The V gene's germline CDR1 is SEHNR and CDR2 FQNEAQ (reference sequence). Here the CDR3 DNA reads TGTGCCAGCAGCTTTCGCGCCAACCCCCCCTACGAGCAGTACTTC. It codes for CASSFRANPPYEQYF.

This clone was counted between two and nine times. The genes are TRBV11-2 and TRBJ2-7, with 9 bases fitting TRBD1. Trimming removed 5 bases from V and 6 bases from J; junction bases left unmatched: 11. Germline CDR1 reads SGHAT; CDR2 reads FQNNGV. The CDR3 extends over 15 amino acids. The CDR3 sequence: CASSPTPGQGIEQYF. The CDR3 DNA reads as TGTGCCAGCAGCCCAACACCGGGACAGGGAATCGAGCAGTACTTC.

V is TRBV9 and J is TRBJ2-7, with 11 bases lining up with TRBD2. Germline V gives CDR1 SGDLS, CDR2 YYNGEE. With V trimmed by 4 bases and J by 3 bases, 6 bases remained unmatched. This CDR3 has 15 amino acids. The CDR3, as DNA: TGTGCCAGCAGCCCCACCGGGACTAGCGGCTACGAGCAGTACTTC. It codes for CASSPTGTSGYEQYF.

In DNA, the CDR3 is TGTGCCAGCAGCCCAGGACTAGCGGGAGGGCCCGGGGACGAGCAGTACTTC. Translating gives CASSPGLAGGPGDEQYF. The chain joins TRBV9 to TRBJ2-7; the match to TRBD2 covers 15 bases. Germline CDR1 reads SGDLS; CDR2 reads YYNGEE. There are 17 residues in the CDR3. V gave up 4 bases and J gave up 5 bases; unmatched junction bases: 10.

This CDR3 reads CASSQDLTGSGYNEQFF. CDR3 bases: TGCGCCAGCAGCCAAGATCTTACTGGGAGTGGCTACAATGAGCAGTTCTTC. The V and J genes are TRBV4-1 and TRBJ2-1; TRBD2 is a possible D gene (5 bases). CDR1 is MGHRA, CDR2 YSYEKL, per germline. The CDR3 has 17 residues. Trimming left V 0 bases short and J 3 bases short, with 15 bases between.

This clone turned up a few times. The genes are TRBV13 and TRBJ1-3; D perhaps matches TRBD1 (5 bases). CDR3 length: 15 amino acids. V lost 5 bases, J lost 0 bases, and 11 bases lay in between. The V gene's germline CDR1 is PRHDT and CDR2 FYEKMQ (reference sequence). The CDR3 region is CASSLTVGSGNTIYF. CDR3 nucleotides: TGTGCCAGCAGCCTGACAGTCGGCTCTGGAAACACCATATATTTT.

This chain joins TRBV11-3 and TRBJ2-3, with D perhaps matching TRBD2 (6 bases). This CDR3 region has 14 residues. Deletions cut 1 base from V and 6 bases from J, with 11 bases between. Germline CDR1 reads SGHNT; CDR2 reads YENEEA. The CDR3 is CASSLGFGSDTQYF. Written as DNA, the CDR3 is TGTGCCAGCAGCTTAGGGTTCGGGAGTGATACGCAGTATTTT.

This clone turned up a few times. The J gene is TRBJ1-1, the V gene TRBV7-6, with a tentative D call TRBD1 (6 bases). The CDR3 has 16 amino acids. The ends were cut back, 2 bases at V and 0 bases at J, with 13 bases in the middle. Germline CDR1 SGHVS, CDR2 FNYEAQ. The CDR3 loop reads CASSLISWGLNTEAFF. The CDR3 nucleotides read TGTGCCAGCAGCTTAATCTCGTGGGGGCTGAACACTGAAGCTTTCTTT.

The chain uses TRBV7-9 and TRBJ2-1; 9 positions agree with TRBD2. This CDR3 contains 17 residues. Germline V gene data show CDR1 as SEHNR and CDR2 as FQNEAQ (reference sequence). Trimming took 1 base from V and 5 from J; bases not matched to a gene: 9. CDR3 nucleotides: TGTGCCAGCAGCTTAGGGGTCTGGACTAGCGCGAACAATGAGCAGTTCTTC. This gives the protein CASSLGVWTSANNEQFF.

The CDR3 region has the DNA TGTGCCAGCACGGAGAGAGATACGCAGTATTTT. Translating gives CASTERDTQYF. The chain joins TRBV6-1 to TRBJ2-3, with D uncertain. Between the trimmed V and J ends, which lost 7 bases and 5 bases, there was a span of 7 bases. The CDR3 runs 11 residues. From germline, CDR1 is MNHNS and CDR2 SASEGT.

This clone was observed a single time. This CDR3 reads CASSRQREVTGELFF. The CDR3 DNA reads as TGCGCCAGCAGCCGGCAGCGGGAGGTCACCGGGGAGCTGTTTTTT. The chain combines TRBV5-1 with TRBJ2-2; the match to TRBD2 covers 9 bases. CDR3 length: 15 residues. Germline V CDR1 and CDR2: SGHRS, YFSETQ. V lost 4 bases to trimming and J lost 4 bases; unmatched junction nucleotides: 5. The full variable domain, with the rest looked up from reference TRBV5-1 and TRBJ2-2, is KAGVTQTPRYLIKTRGQQVTLSCSPISGHRSVSWYQQTPGQGLQFLFEYFSETQRNKGNFPGRFSGRQFSNSRSEMNVSTLELGDSALYLCASSRQREVTGELFFGEGSRLTVL.

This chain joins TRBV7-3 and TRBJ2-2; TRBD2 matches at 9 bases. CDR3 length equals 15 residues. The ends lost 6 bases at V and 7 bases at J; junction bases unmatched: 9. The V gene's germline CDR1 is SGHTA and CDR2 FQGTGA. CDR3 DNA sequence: TGTGCCAGCAGGCCAGCGGGAGGCCCCAGCGGGGAGCTGTTTTTT. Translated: CASRPAGGPSGELFF.

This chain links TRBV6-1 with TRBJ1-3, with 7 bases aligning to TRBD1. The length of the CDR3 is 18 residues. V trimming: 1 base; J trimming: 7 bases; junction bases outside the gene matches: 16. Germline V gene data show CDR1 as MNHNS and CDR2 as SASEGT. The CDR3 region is CASSEDGTAFYSRNTIYF. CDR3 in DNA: TGTGCCAGCAGTGAAGACGGGACAGCCTTTTACTCGCGCAACACCATATATTTT.

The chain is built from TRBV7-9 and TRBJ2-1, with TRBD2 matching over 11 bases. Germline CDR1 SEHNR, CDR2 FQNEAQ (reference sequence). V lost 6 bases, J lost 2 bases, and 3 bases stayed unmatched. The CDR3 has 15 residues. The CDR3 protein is CASRTSGSTYNEQFF. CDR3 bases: TGTGCCAGCAGAACTAGCGGGAGTACCTACAATGAGCAGTTCTTC. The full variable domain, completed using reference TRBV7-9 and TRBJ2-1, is DTGVSQNPRHKITKRGQNVTFRCDPISEHNRLYWYRQTLGQGPEFLTYFQNEAQLEKSRLLSDRFSAERPKGSFSTLEIQRTEQGDSAMYLCASRTSGSTYNEQFFGPGTRLTVL.